Listed below are T cell receptor beta chains from one sample, sequenced in a study of OX40 agonist ivuxolimab in advanced cancers. Using immunoSEQ multiplex PCR, the repertoire was profiled, and TCRdb retains in-frame clones only, with some absent. Of about 59,000 clones detected, roughly 80% appear once; the ten largest clones hold approximately 0.64%. Sequencing was performed on CD4+ or CD8+ T cells sorted from blood, taken in a trial of the OX40 agonist ivuxolimab. These receptors were collected from an adult with an advanced solid tumor such as melanoma, head and neck, liver or kidney cancer. CDR3s include the opening cysteine and the closing phenylalanine or tryptophan. Fields, in order: D gene, J gene, clone size, V gene, CDR3 protein, CDR3 DNA. A D gene is named only where the DNA matches it firmly. Some rows have no size entry. The others give once, few or many, or a class for an expanded clone.

>NA|TRBJ1-2|once|TRBV9
CASSAPQGFGHGYTF
TGTGCCAGCAGCGCTCCTCAGGGATTTGGACATGGCTACACCTTC
>NA|TRBJ1-2|NA|TRBV10-2
CASSEARTGYTF
TGCGCCAGCAGTGAAGCCCGGACGGGCTACACCTTC
>NA|TRBJ2-2|NA|TRBV10-3
CAISAQQGVTGELFF
TGTGCCATCAGTGCGCAACAGGGAGTCACCGGGGAGCTGTTTTTT
>NA|TRBJ1-1|few|TRBV5-1
CASWGEYTEAFF
TGCGCCAGCTGGGGGGAGTACACTGAAGCTTTCTTT
>NA|TRBJ1-5|NA|TRBV14
CASSQGNGNQPQHF
TGTGCCAGCAGCCAAGGTAACGGCAATCAGCCCCAGCATTTT
>NA|TRBJ2-7|NA|TRBV7-2
CASSLVSRLGKQYF
TGTGCCAGCAGCTTAGTCTCCCGACTAGGGAAGCAGTACTTC
>TRBD2|TRBJ2-5|NA|TRBV7-7
CASSPGLAKETQYF
TGTGCCAGCAGCCCGGGACTAGCTAAGGAGACCCAGTACTTC
>NA|TRBJ1-6|NA|TRBV11-2
CASSLDQGSPLHF
TGTGCCAGCAGCTTAGATCAGGGTTCACCCCTCCACTTT
>NA|TRBJ1-2|NA|TRBV4-1
CASSQDGTAGVGGYTF
TGCGCCAGCAGCCAAGATGGCACTGCCGGAGTTGGTGGCTACACCTTC
>NA|TRBJ1-1|NA|TRBV5-4
CASSRRENTEAFF
TGTGCCAGCAGCCGGCGCGAGAACACTGAAGCTTTCTTT
>NA|TRBJ2-7|once|TRBV6-1
CASRDSGGSYEQYF
TGTGCCAGCAGGGACTCCGGGGGATCATACGAGCAGTACTTC
>NA|TRBJ2-1|NA|TRBV5-6
CASSLGEVRLSRNEQFF
TGTGCCAGCAGCTTGGGGGAGGTCCGCCTTTCGCGCAATGAGCAGTTCTTC
>NA|TRBJ1-2|NA|TRBV5-1
CASSLEGPGYTF
TGCGCCAGCAGCTTGGAAGGGCCCGGCTACACCTTC
>NA|TRBJ2-3|NA|TRBV5-1
CASSFQGEDTQYF
TGCGCCAGCAGCTTTCAGGGCGAAGATACGCAGTATTTT
>TRBD2|TRBJ2-3|NA|TRBV30
CAWSFGTSGRAGTDTQYF
TGTGCCTGGAGTTTCGGGACTAGCGGGAGGGCCGGCACAGATACGCAGTATTTT
>NA|TRBJ2-1|NA|TRBV7-6
CASSPFTGSDEQFF
TGTGCCAGCAGCCCTTTCACAGGGTCCGATGAGCAGTTCTTC